Below, 20 T cell receptor beta chains from the same sample are listed, as sequenced in a study of STAT5B mutations in CD4+ large granular lymphocyte leukemia. TCRdb's copy holds only in-frame clones and misses some; the assay was immunoSEQ multiplex PCR. The sample has around 31,000 clones; approximately 70% are singletons. Sequenced input: CD4+ T cells from blood buffy coats. All receptors derive from a human donor in good health.

This clone showed up just a few times. The chain employs TRBV6-5 and TRBJ1-1; no reliable D call. CDR1 MNHEY and CDR2 SVGAGI come from the germline V gene. The CDR3 sequence is 13 residues long. V was pared by 6 bases and J by 4 bases, with 12 bases between. The CDR3 DNA reads TGTGCCAGCAGGATGGATGGGAGCACTGAAGCTTTCTTT. This gives the protein CASRMDGSTEAFF.

This clone showed up just a few times. CDR3 region: CASSSSPINYGYTF. The DNA of the CDR3 is TGTGCCAGCAGTTCATCACCGATAAACTATGGCTACACCTTC. The rearrangement joins TRBV28 to TRBJ1-2; D is ambiguous. V lost 4 bases and J lost 2, with 11 bases in between. The CDR3 is made up of 14 amino acids. CDR1 and CDR2 (germline): MDHEN, SYDVKM.

The rearrangement links TRBV5-1 to TRBJ2-7; D is tentatively TRBD1 or TRBD2 (5 bases each). CDR3 length: 14 amino acids. V gave up 9 bases and J gave up 5 bases, with 21 bases separating them. CDR1 SGHRS and CDR2 YFSETQ come from the germline V gene. The CDR3 DNA reads TGCGCCACCGCGAAAGGGACCGCTGCCGACGAGCAGTACTTC. Protein sequence: CATAKGTAADEQYF.

This clone was observed a few times. V is TRBV11-2 and J is TRBJ2-1, with D perhaps matching TRBD2 (6 bases). Germline V gene data show CDR1 as SGHAT and CDR2 as FQNNGV. The germline V and J ends were trimmed by 5 bases and 2 bases, with 13 bases remaining between them. There are 15 residues in the CDR3. The CDR3 DNA reads as TGTGCCAGCAGCACTGTACCGGGGGCCTACAATGAGCAGTTCTTC. Amino acids: CASSTVPGAYNEQFF.

As DNA, the CDR3 is TGTGCCAGCAGCCAAGAAGGGACAGTAAGGCATCCGCCCCAGCATTTT. Translation gives CASSQEGTVRHPPQHF. The chain is built from TRBV4-2 and TRBJ1-5, with 7 bases that match TRBD1. The CDR3 runs to 16 residues. The V segment lost 0 bases and the J segment 9 bases; nucleotides outside the gene matches: 11. CDR1 is LGHNA, CDR2 YNFKEQ, per germline.

The gene calls are TRBV19 and TRBJ2-5; a possible D gene is TRBD1 (7 bases). V lost 6 bases and J lost 5, with 22 bases in between. CDR1 is LNHDA and CDR2 is SQIVND in the germline V gene (reference sequence). The CDR3 is made up of 16 amino acids. The CDR3 sequence is CASSISQGGSGETQYF. The CDR3 DNA reads TGTGCCAGTAGCATCTCCCAGGGGGGCTCTGGGGAGACCCAGTACTTC. Using reference TRBV19 and TRBJ2-5 for the parts outside the CDR3, the full variable domain is DGGITQSPKYLFRKEGQNVTLSCEQNLNHDAMYWYRQDPGQGLRLIYYSQIVNDFQKGDIAEGYSVSREKKESFPLTVTSAQKNPTAFYLCASSISQGGSGETQYFGPGTRLLVL.

This chain connects TRBV19 to TRBJ1-4, with unresolved D. The CDR3 contains 14 residues. CDR1 and CDR2 from the germline V gene are LNHDA and SQIVND (reference sequence). V was shortened by 6 bases and J by 8 bases, with 16 bases between the two germline ends. The DNA for the CDR3 is TGTGCCAGTAGGCCCCTCTCGGGCGGCGAAAAACTGTTTTTT. Protein sequence: CASRPLSGGEKLFF.

The table lists this clone with a count of one. The chain uses TRBV21-1 and TRBJ1-2; the D call of TRBD1 is as the table states it, not checked on the DNA. TRBV21-1 constitutes a pseudogene. CDR3 size: 17 residues. CDR3 DNA: TGTGCCAGCGGAAACTGGCCCCCAACAGGGCCCCATATGAGCTACACCTTC. The encoded protein is CASGNWPPTGPHMSYTF.

The V gene is TRBV5-1, the J gene TRBJ2-1; D not certain. V was shortened by 1 base and J by 8 bases, with 10 bases between the two germline ends. The CDR3 is made up of 13 amino acids. The germline V gene has CDR1 SGHRS and CDR2 YFSETQ. The CDR3 loop reads CASSLPEKDEQFF. The CDR3 region has the DNA TGCGCCAGCAGCTTGCCCGAAAAGGATGAGCAGTTCTTC. The full variable domain, its missing parts supplied by reference TRBV5-1 and TRBJ2-1, is KAGVTQTPRYLIKTRGQQVTLSCSPISGHRSVSWYQQTPGQGLQFLFEYFSETQRNKGNFPGRFSGRQFSNSRSEMNVSTLELGDSALYLCASSLPEKDEQFFGPGTRLTVL.

The CDR3 loop reads CARSLGQGPSYNEQFF. CDR3 nucleotide sequence: TGTGCCAGAAGCTTGGGCCAGGGCCCTTCCTACAATGAGCAGTTCTTC. This chain connects TRBV5-3 to TRBJ2-1; tentatively, D is TRBD1 (5 bases). TRBV5-3 is reported as an ORF; its role is uncertain. V dropped 0 bases and J dropped 1 base, with 11 bases sitting between them. CDR3 length equals 16 residues.

This clone was counted only a few times. The genes are TRBV28 and TRBJ1-2, with TRBD1 matching 10 bases. With 3 bases clipped from V and 8 bases from J, the junction kept 6 bases outside the gene matches. CDR1 and CDR2 from the germline V gene are MDHEN and SYDVKM. CDR3 size: 14 residues. The CDR3 loop reads CASSFGQGEKGYTF. For the CDR3, the DNA is TGTGCCAGCAGTTTCGGACAGGGGGAGAAGGGCTACACCTTC.

This clone was counted a single time. This chain uses TRBV2 with TRBJ2-5, with unresolved D. The germline CDR1 and CDR2 sequences are SNHLY and FYNNEI. The length of the CDR3 is 12 residues. Trimming pared 4 bases from V and 8 bases from J, leaving 11 bases between. The CDR3 region has the DNA TGTGCCAGCAGTGGCTCCGGGCCAACCCAGTACTTC. This encodes CASSGSGPTQYF.

This chain uses TRBV9 with TRBJ2-2, with 9 nucleotides matching TRBD1. V lost 0 bases and J lost 6; bases outside the gene matches: 6. The germline V gene encodes CDR1 SGDLS and CDR2 YYNGEE. The CDR3 runs 16 residues. For the CDR3, the DNA is TGTGCCAGCAGCGTAGTTGGGACAGGGAGAGCCGGGGAGCTGTTTTTT. Protein sequence: CASSVVGTGRAGELFF.

This rearrangement joins TRBV27 to TRBJ2-5, with D perhaps TRBD2 (5 bases). Trimming stripped 3 bases from V and 4 bases from J, with 9 bases between. This CDR3 spans 13 amino acids. Germline CDR1 MNHEY, CDR2 SMNVEV (reference sequence). The CDR3 coding sequence is TGTGCCAGCAGTTTGGGCCGGGGAGAGACCCAGTACTTC. This gives the protein CASSLGRGETQYF.

This chain links TRBV7-9 with TRBJ2-3; the D gene is possibly TRBD2 (5 bases). The CDR3 consists of 16 residues. Trimming stripped 5 bases from V and 2 bases from J, with 17 bases between. The V gene's germline CDR1 is SEHNR and CDR2 FQNEAQ (reference sequence). The CDR3 region is CASSPFTSGATDTQYF. CDR3 nucleotide sequence: TGTGCCAGCAGCCCATTTACTAGTGGCGCCACAGATACGCAGTATTTT.

The V call is TRBV5-1, the J call TRBJ1-1; maybe TRBD1 (5 bases). Germline lookup yields CDR1 SGHRS and CDR2 YFSETQ. This CDR3 has 13 residues. The germline V and J ends were trimmed by 4 bases and 0 bases, with 7 bases remaining between them. CDR3 nucleotides: TGCGCCAGCAGCAGGGACGTGAACACTGAAGCTTTCTTT. This gives the protein CASSRDVNTEAFF.

This rearrangement joins TRBV5-4 to TRBJ1-1; 10 bases agree with TRBD1. This CDR3 region has 14 residues. The junction had 3 bases not matched to a gene; V was cut back by 4 bases and J by 3 bases. Germline CDR1 is SGHNT and CDR2 is YYREEE (reference sequence). In DNA, the CDR3 is TGTGCCAGCAGCGTGGACAGGGGGGACACTGAAGCTTTCTTT. This encodes CASSVDRGDTEAFF.

The CDR3 reads CASSYQPGQGYGYTF. For the CDR3, the DNA is TGTGCCAGCAGTTACCAACCGGGACAGGGGTATGGCTACACCTTC. The chain is built from TRBV6-6 and TRBJ1-2, with 10 bases lining up with TRBD1. The CDR3 length is 15 residues. Losses at the gene ends were 2 bases for V and 5 bases for J; bases not matched to a gene: 5. Germline loops: CDR1 MNHNY, CDR2 SVGAGI (reference sequence).

The V call is TRBV4-1, the J call TRBJ2-1; D unclear. CDR1 is MGHRA, CDR2 YSYEKL, per germline. CDR3 length: 16 amino acids. Trimming shortened V by 1 base and J by 6 bases, and 16 bases separated the two germline ends. CDR3 in amino acids: CASSQALLSVVNEQFF. CDR3 bases: TGCGCCAGCAGCCAAGCCCTCCTGAGCGTTGTCAATGAGCAGTTCTTC.

This clone has just a few counts. J is TRBJ1-5 and V is TRBV5-1; no clear D. Between the trimmed V and J ends, which lost 4 bases and 0 bases, there was a span of 14 bases. CDR3 length equals 16 residues. The germline gives CDR1 SGHRS, CDR2 YFSETQ. DNA for the CDR3: TGCGCCAGCAGCCTGGACGGGAGATATAGCAATCAGCCCCAGCATTTT. Translation: CASSLDGRYSNQPQHF.